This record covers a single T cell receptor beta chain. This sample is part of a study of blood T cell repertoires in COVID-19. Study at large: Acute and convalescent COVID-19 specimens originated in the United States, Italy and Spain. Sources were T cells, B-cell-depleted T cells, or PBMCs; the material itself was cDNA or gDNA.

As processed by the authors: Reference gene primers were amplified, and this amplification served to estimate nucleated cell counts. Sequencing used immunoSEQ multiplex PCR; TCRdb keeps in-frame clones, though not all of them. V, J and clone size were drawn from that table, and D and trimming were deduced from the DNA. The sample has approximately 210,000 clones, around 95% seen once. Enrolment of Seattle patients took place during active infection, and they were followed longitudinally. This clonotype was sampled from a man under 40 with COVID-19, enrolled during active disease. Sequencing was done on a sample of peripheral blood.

The CDR3 DNA is TGTGCCAGCTCACCACTGGCGGGGCGGAAGACCCAGTACTTC. Protein sequence: CASSPLAGRKTQYF. The V gene is TRBV18, the J gene TRBJ2-5, with D tentatively TRBD2 (6 bases). The CDR3 is 14 residues long. The germline V and J ends were trimmed by 1 base and 6 bases, with 12 bases remaining between them. Germline CDR1 is KGHSH and CDR2 is LQKENI.